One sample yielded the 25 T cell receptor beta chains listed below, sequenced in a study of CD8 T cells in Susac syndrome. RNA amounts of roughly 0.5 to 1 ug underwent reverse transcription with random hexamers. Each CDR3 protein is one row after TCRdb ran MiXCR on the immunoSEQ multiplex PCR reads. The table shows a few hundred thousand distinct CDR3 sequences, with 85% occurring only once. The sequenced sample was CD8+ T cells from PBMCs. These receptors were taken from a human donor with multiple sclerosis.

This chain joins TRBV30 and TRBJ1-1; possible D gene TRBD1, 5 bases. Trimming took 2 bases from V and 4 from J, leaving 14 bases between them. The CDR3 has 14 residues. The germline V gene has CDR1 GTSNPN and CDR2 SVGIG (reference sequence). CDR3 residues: CAWSPSLGGTEAFF. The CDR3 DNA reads TGTGCCTGGAGTCCCTCCTTGGGGGGCACTGAAGCTTTCTTT.

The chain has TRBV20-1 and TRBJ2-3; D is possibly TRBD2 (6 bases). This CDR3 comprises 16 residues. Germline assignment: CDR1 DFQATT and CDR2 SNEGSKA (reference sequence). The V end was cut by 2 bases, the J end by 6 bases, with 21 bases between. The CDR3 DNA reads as TGCAGTGCTAGATCCTCTCGTAGCGGACTATCCGATACGCAGTATTTT. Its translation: CSARSSRSGLSDTQYF.

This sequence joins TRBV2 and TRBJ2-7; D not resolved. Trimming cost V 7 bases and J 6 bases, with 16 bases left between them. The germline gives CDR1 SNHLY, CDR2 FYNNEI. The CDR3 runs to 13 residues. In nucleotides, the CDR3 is TGTGCCAGCAAATCAGGTTGGTCCGCCGAGCAGTACTTC. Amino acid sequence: CASKSGWSAEQYF.

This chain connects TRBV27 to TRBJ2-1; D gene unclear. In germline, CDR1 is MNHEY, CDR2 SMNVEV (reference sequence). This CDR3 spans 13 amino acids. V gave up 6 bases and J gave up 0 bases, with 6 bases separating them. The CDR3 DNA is TGTGCCAGCAGGCTTAGCTCCTACAATGAGCAGTTCTTC. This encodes CASRLSSYNEQFF.

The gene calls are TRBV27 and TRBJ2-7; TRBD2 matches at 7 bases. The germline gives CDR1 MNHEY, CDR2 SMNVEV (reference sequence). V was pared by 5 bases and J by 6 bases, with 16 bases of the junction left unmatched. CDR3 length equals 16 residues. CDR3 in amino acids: CASSPTLGGRASEQYF. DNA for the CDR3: TGTGCCAGCAGTCCGACCCTGGGAGGGAGGGCCTCCGAGCAGTACTTC.

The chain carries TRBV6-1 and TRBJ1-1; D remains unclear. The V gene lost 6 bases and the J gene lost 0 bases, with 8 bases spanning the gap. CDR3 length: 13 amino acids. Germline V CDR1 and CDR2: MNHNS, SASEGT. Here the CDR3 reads CASRDAMNTEAFF. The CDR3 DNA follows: TGTGCCAGCAGGGATGCCATGAACACTGAAGCTTTCTTT.

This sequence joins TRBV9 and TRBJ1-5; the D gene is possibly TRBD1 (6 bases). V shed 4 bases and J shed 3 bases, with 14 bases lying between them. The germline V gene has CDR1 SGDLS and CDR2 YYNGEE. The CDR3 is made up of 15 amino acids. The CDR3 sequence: CASSPGGQFNQPQHF. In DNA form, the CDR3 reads TGTGCCAGCAGCCCTGGAGGACAGTTCAATCAGCCCCAGCATTTT. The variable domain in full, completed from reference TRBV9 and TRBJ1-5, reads DSGVTQTPKHLITATGQRVTLRCSPRSGDLSVYWYQQSLDQGLQFLIQYYNGEERAKGNILERFSAQQFPDLHSELNLSSLELGDSALYFCASSPGGQFNQPQHFGDGTRLSIL.

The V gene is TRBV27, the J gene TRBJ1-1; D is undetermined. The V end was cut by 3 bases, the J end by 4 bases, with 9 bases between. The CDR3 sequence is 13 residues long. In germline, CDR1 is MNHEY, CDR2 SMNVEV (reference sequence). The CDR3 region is CASSLDRGTEAFF. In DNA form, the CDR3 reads TGTGCCAGCAGTTTGGACCGGGGCACTGAAGCTTTCTTT.

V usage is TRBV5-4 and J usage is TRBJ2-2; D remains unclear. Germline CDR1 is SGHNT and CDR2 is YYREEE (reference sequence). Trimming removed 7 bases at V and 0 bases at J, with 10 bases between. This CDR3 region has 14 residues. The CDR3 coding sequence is TGTGCCAGCGCAGAAAGGGCGAACACCGGGGAGCTGTTTTTT. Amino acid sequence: CASAERANTGELFF.

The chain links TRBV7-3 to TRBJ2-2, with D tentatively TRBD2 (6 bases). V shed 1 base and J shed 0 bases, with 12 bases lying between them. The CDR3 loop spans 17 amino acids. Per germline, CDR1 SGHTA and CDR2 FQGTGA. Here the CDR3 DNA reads TGTGCCAGCAGCTTAATATGGAGGGGCGCGAACACCGGGGAGCTGTTTTTT. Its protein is CASSLIWRGANTGELFF.

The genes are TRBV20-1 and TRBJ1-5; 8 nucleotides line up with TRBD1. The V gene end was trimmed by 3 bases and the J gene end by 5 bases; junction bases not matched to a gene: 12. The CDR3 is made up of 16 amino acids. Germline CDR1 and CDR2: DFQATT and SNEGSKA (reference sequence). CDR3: CSARDPRQGFYQPQHF. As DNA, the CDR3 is TGCAGTGCTAGGGACCCCCGACAGGGGTTCTATCAGCCCCAGCATTTT.

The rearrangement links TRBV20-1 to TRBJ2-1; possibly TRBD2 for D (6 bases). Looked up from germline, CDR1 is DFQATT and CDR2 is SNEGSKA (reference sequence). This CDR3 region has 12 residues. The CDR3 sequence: CNLGGDYNEQFF. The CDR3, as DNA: TGCAACCTCGGGGGAGACTACAATGAGCAGTTCTTC.

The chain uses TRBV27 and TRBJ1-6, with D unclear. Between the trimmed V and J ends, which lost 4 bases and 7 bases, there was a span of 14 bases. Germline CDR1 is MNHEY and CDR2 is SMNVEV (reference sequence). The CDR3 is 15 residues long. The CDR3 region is CASSSSGNRNSPLHF. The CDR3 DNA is TGTGCCAGCAGTTCCTCGGGGAATAGGAATTCACCCCTCCACTTT.

The DNA of the CDR3 is TGTGCCACCAGTGATTCCCCAGGCGGGGAGCTGTTTTTT. Protein: CATSDSPGGELFF. The rearrangement joins TRBV24-1 to TRBJ2-2; D not certain. The V end was cut by 2 bases, the J end by 7 bases, with 7 bases between. The CDR3 runs 13 residues. CDR1 KGHDR and CDR2 SFDVKD come from the germline V gene.

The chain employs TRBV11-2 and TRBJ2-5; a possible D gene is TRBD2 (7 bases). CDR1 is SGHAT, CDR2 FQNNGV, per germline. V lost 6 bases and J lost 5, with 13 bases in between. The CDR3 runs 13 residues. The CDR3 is CASRQQGGETQYF. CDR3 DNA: TGTGCCAGCAGGCAACAGGGAGGGGAGACCCAGTACTTC.

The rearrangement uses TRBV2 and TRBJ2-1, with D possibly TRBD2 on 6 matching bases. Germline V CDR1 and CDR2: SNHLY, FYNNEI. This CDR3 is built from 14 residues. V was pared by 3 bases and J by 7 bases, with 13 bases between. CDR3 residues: CASSDLGGTNEQFF. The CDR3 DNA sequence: TGTGCCAGCAGTGATCTTGGCGGGACTAATGAGCAGTTCTTC. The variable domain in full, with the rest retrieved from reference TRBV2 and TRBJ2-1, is EPEVTQTPSHQVTQMGQEVILRCVPISNHLYFYWYRQILGQKVEFLVSFYNNEISEKSEIFDDQFSVERPDGSNFTLKIRSTKLEDSAMYFCASSDLGGTNEQFFGPGTRLTVL.

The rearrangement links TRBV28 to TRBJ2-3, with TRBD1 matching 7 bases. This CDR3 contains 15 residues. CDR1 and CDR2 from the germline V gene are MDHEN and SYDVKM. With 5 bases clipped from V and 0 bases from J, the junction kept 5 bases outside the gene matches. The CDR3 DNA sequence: TGTGCCAGCAGTACAGGGACAGTTAGCACAGATACGCAGTATTTT. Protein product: CASSTGTVSTDTQYF.

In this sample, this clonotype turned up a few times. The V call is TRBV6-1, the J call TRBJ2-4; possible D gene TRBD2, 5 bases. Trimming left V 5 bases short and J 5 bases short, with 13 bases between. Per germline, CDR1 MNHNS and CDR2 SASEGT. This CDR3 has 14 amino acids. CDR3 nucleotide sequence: TGTGCCAGCAGTTCGCCGGGATCGGAAAACATTCAGTACTTC. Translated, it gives CASSSPGSENIQYF.

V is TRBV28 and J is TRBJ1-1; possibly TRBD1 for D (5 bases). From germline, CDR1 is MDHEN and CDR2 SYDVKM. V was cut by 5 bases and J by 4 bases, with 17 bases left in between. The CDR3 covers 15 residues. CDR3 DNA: TGTGCCAGCAGTCCTCGGGAGGGGCAGCGCACTGAAGCTTTCTTT. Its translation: CASSPREGQRTEAFF.

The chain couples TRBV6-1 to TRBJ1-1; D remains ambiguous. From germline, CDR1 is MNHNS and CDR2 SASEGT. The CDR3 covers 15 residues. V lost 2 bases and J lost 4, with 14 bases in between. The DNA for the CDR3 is TGTGCCAGCAGTGAATGGGCAAGGCTGGGCACTGAAGCTTTCTTT. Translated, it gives CASSEWARLGTEAFF.

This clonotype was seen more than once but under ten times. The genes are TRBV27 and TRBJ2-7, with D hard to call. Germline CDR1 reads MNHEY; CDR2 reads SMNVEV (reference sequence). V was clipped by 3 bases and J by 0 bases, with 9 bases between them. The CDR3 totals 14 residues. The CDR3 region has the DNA TGTGCCAGCAGTTTCGGCGGACCCTCCTACGAGCAGTACTTC. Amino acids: CASSFGGPSYEQYF.

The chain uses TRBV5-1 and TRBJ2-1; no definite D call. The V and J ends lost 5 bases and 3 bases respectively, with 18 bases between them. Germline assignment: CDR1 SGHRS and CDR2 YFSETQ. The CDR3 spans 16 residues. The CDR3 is CASRILSRGFYNEQFF. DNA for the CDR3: TGCGCCAGCAGGATCCTGAGCCGAGGTTTCTACAATGAGCAGTTCTTC.

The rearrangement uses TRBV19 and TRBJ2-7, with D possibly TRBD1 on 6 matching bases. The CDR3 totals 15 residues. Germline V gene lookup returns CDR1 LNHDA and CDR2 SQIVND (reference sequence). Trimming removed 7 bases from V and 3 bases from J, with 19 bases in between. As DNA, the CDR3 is TGTGCCAGTACCCCTAATAGGGGGAAAGACTACGAGCAGTACTTC. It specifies CASTPNRGKDYEQYF.

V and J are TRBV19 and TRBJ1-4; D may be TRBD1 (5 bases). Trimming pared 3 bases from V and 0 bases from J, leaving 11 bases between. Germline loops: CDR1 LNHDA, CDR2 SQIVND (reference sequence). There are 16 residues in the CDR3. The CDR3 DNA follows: TGTGCCAGTAGTATGGGGGACGGTGCAACTAATGAAAAACTGTTTTTT. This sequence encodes CASSMGDGATNEKLFF.

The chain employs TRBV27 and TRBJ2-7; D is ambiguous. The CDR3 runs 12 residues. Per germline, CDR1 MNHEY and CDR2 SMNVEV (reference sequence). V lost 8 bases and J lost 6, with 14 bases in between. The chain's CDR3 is CASCTGRGEQYF. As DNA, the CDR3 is TGTGCCAGCTGCACCGGGCGTGGCGAGCAGTACTTC.